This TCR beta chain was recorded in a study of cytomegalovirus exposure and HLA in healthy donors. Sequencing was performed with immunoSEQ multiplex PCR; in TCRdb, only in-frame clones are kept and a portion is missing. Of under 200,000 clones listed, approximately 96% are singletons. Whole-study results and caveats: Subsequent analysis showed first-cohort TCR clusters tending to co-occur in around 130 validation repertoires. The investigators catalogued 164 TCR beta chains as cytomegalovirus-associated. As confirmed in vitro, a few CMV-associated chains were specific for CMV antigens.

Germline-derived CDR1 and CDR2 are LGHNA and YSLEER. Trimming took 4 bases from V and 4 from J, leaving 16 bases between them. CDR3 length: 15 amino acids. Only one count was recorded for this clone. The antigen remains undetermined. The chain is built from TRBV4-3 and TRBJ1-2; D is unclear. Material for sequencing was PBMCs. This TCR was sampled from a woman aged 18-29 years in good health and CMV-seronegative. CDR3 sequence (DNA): TGCGCCAGCAGCCCGGGAACCCTGGACGGCTATGGCTACACCTTC. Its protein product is CASSPGTLDGYGYTF.